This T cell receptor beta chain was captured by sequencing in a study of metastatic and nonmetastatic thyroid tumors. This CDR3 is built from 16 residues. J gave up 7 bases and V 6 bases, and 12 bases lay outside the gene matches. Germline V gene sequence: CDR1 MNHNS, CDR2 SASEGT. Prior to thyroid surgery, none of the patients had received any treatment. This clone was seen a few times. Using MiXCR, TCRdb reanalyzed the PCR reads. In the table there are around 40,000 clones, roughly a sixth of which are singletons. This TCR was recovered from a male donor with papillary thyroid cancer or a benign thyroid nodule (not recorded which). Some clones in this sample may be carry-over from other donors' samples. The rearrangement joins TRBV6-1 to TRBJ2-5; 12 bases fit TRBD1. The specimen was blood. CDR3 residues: CASSLTRDRGLGTQYF. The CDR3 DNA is TGTGCCAGCAGCCTAACCCGGGACAGGGGGCTAGGGACCCAGTACTTC.